This T cell receptor beta chain derives from a study of blood T cell repertoires in COVID-19. Overall study context: Donors in the United States, Italy and Spain gave samples during acute or convalescent COVID-19. PBMCs, B-cell-depleted T cells, or T cells provided the cDNA or gDNA that made up the material.

As originally analysed: How many nucleated cells were present was estimated from reference gene primer amplification. Some clones are missing from TCRdb's copy, which holds only in-frame ones; the method was immunoSEQ multiplex PCR. That table supplies the V and J calls and clone size; D and trimming were determined from the DNA. Here the sample spans 20,000 to 25,000 clones, about four fifths being singletons. The CDR3 is 17 amino acids. V gave up 1 base and J gave up 1 base, with 16 bases separating them. From germline, CDR1 is LGHNA and CDR2 YNFKEQ. The J gene is TRBJ1-1, the V gene TRBV4-2; perhaps TRBD1 as D (6 bases). Material: peripheral blood. This receptor was taken from a man between 35 and 55 years old with acute or convalescent COVID-19. CDR3 DNA: TGTGCCAGCAGCCAAGTTCCTTCGGGGGGGCGGAACACTGAAGCTTTCTTT. This encodes CASSQVPSGGRNTEAFF.